This T cell receptor (beta chain) was recorded in a study of blood T cells in healthy people across ages. General study results and limits: Aged donors had fewer naive CD4+ cells and lower diversity than long-lived donors. Samples with more naive T cells showed higher observed beta diversity.

Primed by a sample-barcoded 5' primer and a J-beta primer mix, a second PCR proceeded for roughly 7 to 12 cycles. A 12-random-nucleotide template-switch adaptor tagged each cDNA molecule. TCRdb re-called the 5' RACE reads through MiXCR, storing one row per CDR3 protein. The sample records 790,000 or so distinct CDR3 sequences, around 50% being singletons. In germline, CDR1 is MNHEY, CDR2 SMNVEV (reference sequence). Trimming took 6 bases from V and 1 from J; bases not matched to a gene: 5. This CDR3 has 16 residues. On this clonotype itself: Antigen specificity is unknown.

Peripheral blood, about 9.4 milliliters per donor, was collected. Sequencing was performed on blood. This rearrangement joins TRBV27 to TRBJ2-2, with TRBD2 matching over 10 bases. This sequence originates from a man in his forties in good health. Here the CDR3 DNA reads TGTGCCAGCAGCTTACTAGCGGGGAAGAACACCGGGGAGCTGTTTTTT. Amino acids: CASSLLAGKNTGELFF.